This passage covers 28 T cell receptor beta chains from one sample sequenced in a study of cytomegalovirus exposure and HLA in healthy donors (dated by TCRdb to 2015 to 2018). Receptor amplification or capture employed the immunoSEQ multiplex PCR assay. A mixture of 60 forward primers for TCR Vbeta segments and 13 reverse primers for TCR Jbeta segments was used in the multiplex PCR. TCRdb retrieved this table from immuneACCESS and kept in-frame rearrangements only. Not all clones are present; in checked studies, unresolved V genes account for under half, and no reason is known for the remainder. Recorded for this sample are under 200,000 clones; 75% to 85% of them occurred a single time. 1.5% to 2% of the sample comes from the top ten. The sequenced sample consisted of PBMCs. Source of these receptors: a woman between 18 and 29 years old in good health and CMV-seronegative.

The chain recombines TRBV5-8 with TRBJ2-5, with TRBD2 identical over 7 bases. Germline CDR1 SGHTS, CDR2 YDEGEE. The CDR3 loop spans 14 amino acids. The ends lost 2 bases at V and 2 bases at J; junction bases unmatched: 3. The CDR3 nucleotides are TGTGCCAGCAGCTTTCGGCGGGGGCAAGAGACCCAGTACTTC. It encodes CASSFRRGQETQYF.

The chain carries TRBV5-1 and TRBJ2-7; a possible D gene is TRBD2 (5 bases). V lost 0 bases and J lost 6, with 16 bases in between. Per the germline V gene, CDR1 is SGHRS and CDR2 is YFSETQ. CDR3 length: 15 amino acids. CDR3: CASSLVVGPGVEQYF. CDR3 nucleotide sequence: TGCGCCAGCAGCTTGGTTGTGGGCCCCGGGGTCGAGCAGTACTTC. The full variable domain, completed using reference TRBV5-1 and TRBJ2-7, is KAGVTQTPRYLIKTRGQQVTLSCSPISGHRSVSWYQQTPGQGLQFLFEYFSETQRNKGNFPGRFSGRQFSNSRSEMNVSTLELGDSALYLCASSLVVGPGVEQYFGPGTRLTVT.

The table lists this clone with a count of one. The chain joins TRBV5-1 to TRBJ2-5, with D unclear. The V and J ends lost 0 bases and 7 bases respectively, with 4 bases between them. CDR3 length: 11 amino acids. The germline gives CDR1 SGHRS, CDR2 YFSETQ. CDR3 sequence reads: CASSLDSTQYF. The CDR3 nucleotides read TGCGCCAGCAGCTTGGACTCGACCCAGTACTTC.

V is TRBV13 and J is TRBJ1-1; the D gene is possibly TRBD1 (6 bases). Trimming left V 0 bases short and J 1 base short, with 6 bases between. CDR1 and CDR2 from the germline V gene are PRHDT and FYEKMQ (reference sequence). The CDR3 has 14 residues. The CDR3, as DNA: TGTGCCAGCAGCTTAGGACAGGGGAACACTGAAGCTTTCTTT. Protein: CASSLGQGNTEAFF.

This clone has just one count. The chain carries TRBV19 and TRBJ1-4; D gene ambiguous. Trimming stripped 4 bases from V and 3 bases from J, with 12 bases between. The germline gives CDR1 LNHDA, CDR2 SQIVND (reference sequence). The CDR3 has 15 amino acids. CDR3 nucleotide sequence: TGTGCCAGTAGTACCCCGAGGCGAGCTAATGAAAAACTGTTTTTT. This translates into CASSTPRRANEKLFF.

There are a few counts of this clone. V and J are TRBV7-9 and TRBJ1-4, with D possibly being TRBD1 (5 bases). V was trimmed by 0 bases and J by 5 bases, leaving 10 bases between them. CDR1 is SEHNR, CDR2 FQNEAQ, per germline (reference sequence). The CDR3 sequence is 15 residues long. CDR3 nucleotides: TGTGCCAGCAGCTTAGCCCGGGGGGGGAATGAAAAACTGTTTTTT. This sequence encodes CASSLARGGNEKLFF. Drawing the rest from reference TRBV7-9 and TRBJ1-4, the complete variable domain is DTGVSQNPRHKITKRGQNVTFRCDPISEHNRLYWYRQTLGQGPEFLTYFQNEAQLEKSRLLSDRFSAERPKGSFSTLEIQRTEQGDSAMYLCASSLARGGNEKLFFGSGTQLSVL.

This rearrangement joins TRBV28 to TRBJ2-4; 9 bases fit TRBD1. The CDR3 extends over 15 amino acids. V dropped 7 bases and J dropped 8; count of bases not matched to a gene: 12. Germline lookup yields CDR1 MDHEN and CDR2 SYDVKM. CDR3 nucleotides: TGTGCCAGCACTACCGGGACAGGGCCCTCGGACATTCAGTACTTC. Encoded protein: CASTTGTGPSDIQYF.

V usage is TRBV19 and J usage is TRBJ2-4; possibly TRBD1 for D (6 bases). Trimming removed 6 bases from V and 6 bases from J, with 12 bases in between. The CDR3 has 13 amino acids. Germline CDR1 LNHDA, CDR2 SQIVND (reference sequence). CDR3 DNA sequence: TGTGCCAGTAGGGGGCAGGGGACAAACATTCAGTACTTC. As protein: CASRGQGTNIQYF.

V gene TRBV20-1 combines with J gene TRBJ2-7, with a tentative D call TRBD1 (6 bases). V was trimmed by 5 bases and J by 5 bases, leaving 10 bases between them. CDR1 and CDR2 from the germline V gene are DFQATT and SNEGSKA (reference sequence). This CDR3 is 11 amino acids long. The CDR3 spells CSASRGHEQYF. The CDR3, as DNA: TGCAGTGCTTCCAGGGGCCACGAGCAGTACTTC.

The chain employs TRBV15 and TRBJ1-6, with D perhaps TRBD1 (5 bases). The V end lost 6 bases, the J end lost 5 bases, and 17 bases lay between the germline ends. This CDR3 has 16 residues. The germline gives CDR1 LNHNV, CDR2 YYDKDF (reference sequence). This CDR3 is CATSPFRRANNSPLHF. CDR3 coding DNA: TGTGCCACCAGTCCTTTCCGCAGGGCCAATAATTCACCCCTCCACTTT.

The chain recombines TRBV6-1 with TRBJ2-7, with D perhaps TRBD2 (5 bases). CDR3 length equals 15 residues. The V gene's germline CDR1 is MNHNS and CDR2 SASEGT. V was clipped by 1 base and J by 1 base, with 11 bases between them. The CDR3 region is CASSEGGLGSYEQYF. The CDR3 nucleotides read TGTGCCAGCAGTGAAGGCGGGTTGGGATCCTACGAGCAGTACTTC.

V usage is TRBV4-2 and J usage is TRBJ2-3; TRBD2 agrees at 10 bases. Trimming at V came to 0 bases and at J to 4 bases, leaving 4 bases not matched to a gene. CDR1 and CDR2 from the germline V gene are LGHNA and YNFKEQ. CDR3 size: 16 residues. CDR3 nucleotides: TGTGCCAGCAGCCAAGAGGCTAGCGGGGGTCCAGATACGCAGTATTTT. Translating it yields CASSQEASGGPDTQYF.

This clone occurred a few times. The chain employs TRBV11-3 and TRBJ2-1; D is ambiguous. Germline assignment: CDR1 SGHNT and CDR2 YENEEA. V was clipped by 4 bases and J by 6 bases, with 10 bases between them. The CDR3 length is 13 residues. Here the CDR3 reads CASSSLGRNEQFF. CDR3 in DNA: TGTGCCAGCAGCTCGCTAGGTCGCAATGAGCAGTTCTTC.

In its sample, this clone was seen once. The genes are TRBV6-1 and TRBJ2-2; 7 bases agree with TRBD1. V lost 6 bases, J lost 1 base, and 5 bases stayed unmatched. CDR1 is MNHNS, CDR2 SASEGT, per germline. This CDR3 comprises 15 residues. The CDR3 protein is CASSRDRVNTGELFF. The CDR3 bases are TGTGCCAGCAGCAGAGACAGGGTGAACACCGGGGAGCTGTTTTTT.

The V call is TRBV6-1, the J call TRBJ2-1; possible D gene TRBD2, 6 bases. Trimming took off 7 bases at V and 4 bases at J, with 14 bases between the two ends. CDR1 is MNHNS, CDR2 SASEGT, per germline. The CDR3 totals 14 residues. Here the CDR3 reads CASMVSSVYNEQFF. CDR3 nucleotide sequence: TGTGCCAGCATGGTGTCTAGCGTATACAATGAGCAGTTCTTC.

The chain employs TRBV29-1 and TRBJ2-7; 7 bases align to TRBD1. The length of the CDR3 is 14 residues. Per the germline V gene, CDR1 is SQVTM and CDR2 is ANQGSEA. The J segment lost 1 base and the V segment lost 6 bases, leaving 9 bases of the junction unmatched. The chain's CDR3 is CSVLPGQNSYEQYF. The DNA of the CDR3 is TGCAGCGTCTTACCGGGACAGAATTCCTACGAGCAGTACTTC.

The gene calls are TRBV19 and TRBJ1-4, with D possibly TRBD1 on 5 matching bases. This CDR3 region has 16 residues. Between the trimmed V and J ends, which lost 2 bases and 7 bases, there was a span of 17 bases. Looked up from germline, CDR1 is LNHDA and CDR2 is SQIVND (reference sequence). In nucleotides, the CDR3 is TGTGCCAGTAGTATACCCCCAGGGATAATGCCTGAAAAACTGTTTTTT. This codes for CASSIPPGIMPEKLFF.

The J gene is TRBJ2-5, the V gene TRBV27; D is undetermined. This CDR3 contains 12 residues. Looked up from germline, CDR1 is MNHEY and CDR2 is SMNVEV (reference sequence). Trimming pared 4 bases from V and 1 base from J, leaving 4 bases between. CDR3 sequence reads: CASSSFQETQYF. The CDR3 DNA sequence: TGTGCCAGCAGTTCCTTCCAAGAGACCCAGTACTTC.

J is TRBJ1-5 and V is TRBV6-1; 9 bases are a match to TRBD1. The ends lost 6 bases at V and 7 bases at J; junction bases unmatched: 10. Germline V gene data show CDR1 as MNHNS and CDR2 as SASEGT. This CDR3 has 15 residues. The CDR3 is CASSPGQGGGQPQHF. As DNA, the CDR3 is TGTGCCAGCAGCCCGGGACAGGGCGGAGGGCAGCCCCAGCATTTT.

The V call is TRBV6-1, the J call TRBJ1-2; no definite D call. The ends were cut back, 2 bases at V and 5 bases at J, with 12 bases in the middle. The CDR3 is 14 residues long. The germline V gene has CDR1 MNHNS and CDR2 SASEGT. The CDR3 DNA sequence: TGTGCCAGCAGTGAACAGAAAGATCGTTATGGCTACACCTTC. Translating it yields CASSEQKDRYGYTF.

This chain uses TRBV5-6 with TRBJ1-2; TRBD1 is a possible D gene (6 bases). CDR3 length equals 14 residues. The germline gives CDR1 SGHDT, CDR2 YYEEEE. V was trimmed by 4 bases and J by 8 bases, leaving 18 bases between them. The DNA for the CDR3 is TGTGCCAGCAGCCTGTTGACAGGCTGGTACGGCTACACCTTC. Protein sequence: CASSLLTGWYGYTF.

This sequence joins TRBV29-1 and TRBJ2-7, with D possibly being TRBD2 (6 bases). V was clipped by 4 bases and J by 1 base, with 11 bases between them. This CDR3 has 13 residues. Germline values: CDR1 SQVTM, CDR2 ANQGSEA. The chain's CDR3 is CSVVGRGSYEQYF. The DNA for the CDR3 is TGCAGCGTTGTCGGGAGAGGGTCCTACGAGCAGTACTTC.

V gene TRBV18 combines with J gene TRBJ2-4, with 7 bases lining up with TRBD2. CDR1 KGHSH and CDR2 LQKENI come from the germline V gene. The V gene end was trimmed by 3 bases and the J gene end by 7 bases; junction bases not matched to a gene: 9. The CDR3 sequence is 15 residues long. In DNA form, the CDR3 reads TGTGCCAGCTCACCCGGGACTTCCGGGAGGAACATTCAGTACTTC. This codes for CASSPGTSGRNIQYF. The full variable domain, completed using reference TRBV18 and TRBJ2-4, is NAGVMQNPRHLVRRRGQEARLRCSPMKGHSHVYWYRQLPEEGLKFMVYLQKENIIDESGMPKERFSAEFPKEGPSILRIQQVVRGDSAAYFCASSPGTSGRNIQYFGAGTRLSVL.

This chain joins TRBV4-1 and TRBJ1-6; TRBD1 matches 7 bases. The CDR3 runs to 15 residues. The V and J ends lost 4 bases and 3 bases, in that order; junction bases with no gene match: 3. CDR1 and CDR2 (germline): MGHRA, YSYEKL. This CDR3 is CASSPGQFYNSPLHF. The CDR3 region has the DNA TGCGCCAGCAGCCCGGGACAGTTCTATAATTCACCCCTCCACTTT.

CDR3 residues: CASSFTPVGEQYF. CDR3 sequence (DNA): TGTGCCAGCAGTTTTACGCCAGTTGGCGAGCAGTACTTC. The genes are TRBV27 and TRBJ2-7; no reliable D call. The V end lost 3 bases, the J end lost 6 bases, and 12 bases lay between the germline ends. The CDR3 has 13 residues. Germline V gives CDR1 MNHEY, CDR2 SMNVEV (reference sequence).

V and J are TRBV30 and TRBJ2-1, with TRBD2 matching over 10 bases. The germline V gene encodes CDR1 GTSNPN and CDR2 SVGIG (reference sequence). J lost 0 bases, V lost 4 bases, and 6 bases had no gene match. This CDR3 has 16 amino acids. CDR3 in DNA: TGTGCCTGGACTAGCGGGAGATTTCCCTCCTACAATGAGCAGTTCTTC. This encodes CAWTSGRFPSYNEQFF. Based on the CDR3 plus reference TRBV30 and TRBJ2-1, the full variable domain is SQTIHQWPATLVQPVGSPLSLECTVEGTSNPNLYWYRQAAGRGLQLLFYSVGIGQISSEVPQNLSASRPQDRQFILSSKKLLLSDSGFYLCAWTSGRFPSYNEQFFGPGTRLTVL.

This clone was counted between two and nine times. This CDR3 is CASSGAEWEGVGETQYF. The CDR3 coding sequence is TGTGCCAGTAGTGGGGCAGAGTGGGAGGGTGTAGGAGAGACCCAGTACTTC. The chain is built from TRBV19 and TRBJ2-5; TRBD2 aligns across 7 bases. In germline, CDR1 is LNHDA, CDR2 SQIVND (reference sequence). CDR3 size: 17 residues. With V trimmed by 5 bases and J by 4 bases, 16 bases remained unmatched. Full variable domain (outside the CDR3, taken from reference TRBV19 and TRBJ2-5): DGGITQSPKYLFRKEGQNVTLSCEQNLNHDAMYWYRQDPGQGLRLIYYSQIVNDFQKGDIAEGYSVSREKKESFPLTVTSAQKNPTAFYLCASSGAEWEGVGETQYFGPGTRLLVL.

This clone was detected a few times. The V and J genes are TRBV6-6 and TRBJ1-5; D call uncertain. Germline values: CDR1 MNHNY, CDR2 SVGAGI (reference sequence). This CDR3 is built from 14 residues. V was pared by 5 bases and J by 4 bases, with 12 bases between. The CDR3: CASSPADSNQPQHF. The CDR3, as DNA: TGTGCCAGCAGTCCGGCAGACTCGAATCAGCCCCAGCATTTT.